The clone carrying this T cell receptor beta chain has at least ten counts. Every patient had bone marrow sampled while the disease was active. Molecular barcoded adaptors covering alpha/delta and beta/gamma chains were used on 400 ng RNA. TCRdb passed the reads through MiXCR, listing each CDR3 protein once. The sample has 100,000 to 150,000 distinct CDR3 sequences; 10% to 15% are singletons. The data are from a study of read filtering for tumor transcriptome and immune sequencing. Study at large: TCR-mapped reads were about 3.5 to 11 million with IR-seq versus about 75 to 1,400 with RNA-seq.

The receptor comes from a donor over 35 with multiple myeloma. Sequenced input: a population of CD138-negative cells sorted from bone marrow.

CDR3 nucleotide sequence: TGTGCCAGCAGCTTAGTCCGGAGAAACAATGAGCAGTTCTTC. This gives the protein CASSLVRRNNEQFF. The V gene is TRBV7-2, the J gene TRBJ2-1; D is uncertain. Trimming took 1 base from V and 5 from J, leaving 9 bases between them. CDR3 length: 14 amino acids. CDR1 SGHTA and CDR2 FQGNSA come from the germline V gene.